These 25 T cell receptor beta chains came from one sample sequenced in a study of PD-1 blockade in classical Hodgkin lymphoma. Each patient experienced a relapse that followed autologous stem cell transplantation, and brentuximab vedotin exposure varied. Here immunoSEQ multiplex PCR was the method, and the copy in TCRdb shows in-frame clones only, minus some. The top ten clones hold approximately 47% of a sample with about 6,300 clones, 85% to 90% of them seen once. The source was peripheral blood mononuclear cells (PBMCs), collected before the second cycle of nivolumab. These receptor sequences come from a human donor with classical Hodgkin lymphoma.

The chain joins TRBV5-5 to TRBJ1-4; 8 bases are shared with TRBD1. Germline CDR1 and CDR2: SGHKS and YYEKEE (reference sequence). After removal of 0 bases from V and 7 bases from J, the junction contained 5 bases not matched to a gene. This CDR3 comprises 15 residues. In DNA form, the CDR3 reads TGTGCCAGCAGCTTGGCCAGGGGGCGAGGTGAAAAACTGTTTTTT. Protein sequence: CASSLARGRGEKLFF.

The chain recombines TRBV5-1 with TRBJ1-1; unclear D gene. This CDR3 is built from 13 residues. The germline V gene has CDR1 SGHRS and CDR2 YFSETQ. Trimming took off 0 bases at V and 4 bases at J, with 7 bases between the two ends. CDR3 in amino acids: CASSLAFGTEAFF. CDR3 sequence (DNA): TGCGCCAGCAGCTTGGCCTTCGGCACTGAAGCTTTCTTT. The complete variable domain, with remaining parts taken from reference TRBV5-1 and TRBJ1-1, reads KAGVTQTPRYLIKTRGQQVTLSCSPISGHRSVSWYQQTPGQGLQFLFEYFSETQRNKGNFPGRFSGRQFSNSRSEMNVSTLELGDSALYLCASSLAFGTEAFFGQGTRLTVV.

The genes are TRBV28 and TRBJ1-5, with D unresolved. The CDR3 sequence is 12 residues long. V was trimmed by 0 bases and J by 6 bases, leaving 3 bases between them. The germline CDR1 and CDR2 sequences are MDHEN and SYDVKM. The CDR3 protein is CASSLWVQPQHF. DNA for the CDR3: TGTGCCAGCAGTTTATGGGTTCAGCCCCAGCATTTT.

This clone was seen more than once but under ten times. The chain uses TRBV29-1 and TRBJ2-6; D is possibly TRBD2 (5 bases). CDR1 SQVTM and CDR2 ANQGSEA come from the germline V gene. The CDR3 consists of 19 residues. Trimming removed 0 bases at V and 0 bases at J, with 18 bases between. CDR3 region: CSVEDQVPGITSGANVLTF. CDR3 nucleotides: TGCAGCGTTGAAGATCAAGTACCCGGGATTACCTCTGGGGCCAACGTCCTGACTTTC.

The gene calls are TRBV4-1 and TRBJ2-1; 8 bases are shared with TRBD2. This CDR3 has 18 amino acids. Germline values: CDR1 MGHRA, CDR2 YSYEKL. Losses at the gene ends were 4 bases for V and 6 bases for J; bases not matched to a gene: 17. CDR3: CASSPFIRLAPLPNEQFF. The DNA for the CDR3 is TGCGCCAGCAGCCCTTTTATCCGACTAGCGCCCCTCCCCAATGAGCAGTTCTTC.

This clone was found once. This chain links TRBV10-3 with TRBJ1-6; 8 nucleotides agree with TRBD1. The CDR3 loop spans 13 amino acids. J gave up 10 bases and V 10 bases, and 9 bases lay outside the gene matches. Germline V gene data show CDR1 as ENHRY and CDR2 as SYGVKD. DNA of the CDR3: TGTGCCACTTCGGACAGGGCTGAATCACCCCTCCACTTT. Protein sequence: CATSDRAESPLHF.

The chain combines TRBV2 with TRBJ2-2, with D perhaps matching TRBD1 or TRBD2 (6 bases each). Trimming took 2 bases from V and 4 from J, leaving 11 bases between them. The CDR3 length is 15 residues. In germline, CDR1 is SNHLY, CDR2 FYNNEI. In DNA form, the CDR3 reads TGTGCCAGCAGTGAACCGGGGGCGGGCACCGGGGAGCTGTTTTTT. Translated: CASSEPGAGTGELFF.

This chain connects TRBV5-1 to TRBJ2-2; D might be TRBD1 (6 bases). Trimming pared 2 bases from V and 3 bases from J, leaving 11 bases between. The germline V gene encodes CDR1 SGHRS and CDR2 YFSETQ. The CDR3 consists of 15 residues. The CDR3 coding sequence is TGCGCCAGCAGCTTAACAGGGCCCTACACCGGGGAGCTGTTTTTT. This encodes CASSLTGPYTGELFF. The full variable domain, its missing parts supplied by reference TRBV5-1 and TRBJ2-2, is KAGVTQTPRYLIKTRGQQVTLSCSPISGHRSVSWYQQTPGQGLQFLFEYFSETQRNKGNFPGRFSGRQFSNSRSEMNVSTLELGDSALYLCASSLTGPYTGELFFGEGSRLTVL.

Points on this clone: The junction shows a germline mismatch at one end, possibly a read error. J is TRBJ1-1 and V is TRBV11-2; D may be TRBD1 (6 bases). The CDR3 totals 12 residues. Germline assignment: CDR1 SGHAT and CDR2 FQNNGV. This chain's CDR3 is CASSVPSQGTPF. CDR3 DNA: TGTGCCAGCAGCGTACCGTCACAGGGAACCCCCTTT. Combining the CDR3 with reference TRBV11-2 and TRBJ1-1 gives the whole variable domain EAGVAQSPRYKIIEKRQSVAFWCNPISGHATLYWYQQILGQGPKLLIQFQNNGVVDDSQLPKDRFSAERLKGVDSTLKIQPAKLEDSAVYLCASSVPSQGTPFGQGTRLTVV.

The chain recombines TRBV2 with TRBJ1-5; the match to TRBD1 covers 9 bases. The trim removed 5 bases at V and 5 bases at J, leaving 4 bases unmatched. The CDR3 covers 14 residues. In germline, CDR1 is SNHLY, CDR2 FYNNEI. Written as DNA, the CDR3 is TGTGCCAGCAGTACGGGGACAGGGTATCAGCCCCAGCATTTT. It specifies CASSTGTGYQPQHF.

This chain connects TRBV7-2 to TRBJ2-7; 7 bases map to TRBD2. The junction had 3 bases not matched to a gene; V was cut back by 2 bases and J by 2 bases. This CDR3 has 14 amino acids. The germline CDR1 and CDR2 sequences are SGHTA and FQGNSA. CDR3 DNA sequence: TGTGCCAGCAGCTTAATGGGAGGGCCCTACGAGCAGTACGTC. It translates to CASSLMGGPYEQYV.

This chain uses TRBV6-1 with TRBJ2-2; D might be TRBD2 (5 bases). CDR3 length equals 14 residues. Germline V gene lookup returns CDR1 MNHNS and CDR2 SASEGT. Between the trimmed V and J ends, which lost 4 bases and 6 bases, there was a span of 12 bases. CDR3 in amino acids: CASSVHGVAGELFF. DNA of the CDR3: TGTGCCAGCAGTGTCCACGGGGTGGCCGGGGAGCTGTTTTTT.

CDR3 bases: TGTGCCAGCAGCCTGGAAGACTCCTACAATGAGCAGTTCTTC. This translates into CASSLEDSYNEQFF. The chain couples TRBV14 to TRBJ2-1; D is unclear. Germline V CDR1 and CDR2: SGHDN, FVKESK. This CDR3 has 14 residues. V was pared by 4 bases and J by 0 bases, with 7 bases between. The full variable domain, completed using reference TRBV14 and TRBJ2-1, is EAGVTQFPSHSVIEKGQTVTLRCDPISGHDNLYWYRRVMGKEIKFLLHFVKESKQDESGMPNNRFLAERTGGTYSTLKVQPAELEDSGVYFCASSLEDSYNEQFFGPGTRLTVL.

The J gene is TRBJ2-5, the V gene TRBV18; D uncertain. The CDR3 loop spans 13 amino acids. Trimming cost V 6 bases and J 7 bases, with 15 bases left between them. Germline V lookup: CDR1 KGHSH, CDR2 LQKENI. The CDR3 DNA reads TGTGCCAGCTCCCTTGACTCCTCGGGGACCCAGTACTTC. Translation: CASSLDSSGTQYF.

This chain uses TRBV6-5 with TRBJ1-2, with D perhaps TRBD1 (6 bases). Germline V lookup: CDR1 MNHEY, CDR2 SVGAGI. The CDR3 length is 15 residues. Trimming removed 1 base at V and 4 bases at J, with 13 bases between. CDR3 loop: CASSYFGGSTYGYTF. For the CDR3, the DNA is TGTGCCAGCAGTTACTTCGGGGGCTCAACCTATGGCTACACCTTC.

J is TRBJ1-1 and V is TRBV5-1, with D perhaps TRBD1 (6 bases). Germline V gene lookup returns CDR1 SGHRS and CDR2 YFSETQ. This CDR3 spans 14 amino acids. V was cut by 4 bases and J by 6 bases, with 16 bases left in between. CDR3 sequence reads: CASSRATGFPEAFF. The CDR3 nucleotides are TGCGCCAGCAGCCGGGCAACAGGGTTTCCTGAAGCTTTCTTT.

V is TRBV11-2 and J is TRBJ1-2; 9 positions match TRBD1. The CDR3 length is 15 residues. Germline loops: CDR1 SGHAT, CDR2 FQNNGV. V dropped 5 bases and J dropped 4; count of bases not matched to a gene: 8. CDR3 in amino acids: CASSTHRGRGYGYTF. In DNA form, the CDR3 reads TGTGCCAGCAGCACCCACAGGGGGCGCGGCTATGGCTACACCTTC.

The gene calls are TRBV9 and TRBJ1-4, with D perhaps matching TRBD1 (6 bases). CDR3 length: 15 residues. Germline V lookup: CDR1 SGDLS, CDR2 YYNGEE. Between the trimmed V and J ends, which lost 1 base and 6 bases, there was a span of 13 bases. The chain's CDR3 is CASSVRGEEDEKLFF. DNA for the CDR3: TGTGCCAGCAGCGTAAGGGGGGAGGAGGATGAAAAACTGTTTTTT. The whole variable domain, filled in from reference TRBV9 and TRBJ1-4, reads DSGVTQTPKHLITATGQRVTLRCSPRSGDLSVYWYQQSLDQGLQFLIQYYNGEERAKGNILERFSAQQFPDLHSELNLSSLELGDSALYFCASSVRGEEDEKLFFGSGTQLSVL.

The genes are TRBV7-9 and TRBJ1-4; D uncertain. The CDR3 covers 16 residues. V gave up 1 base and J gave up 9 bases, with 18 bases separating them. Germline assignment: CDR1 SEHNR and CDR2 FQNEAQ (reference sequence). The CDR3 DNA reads TGTGCCAGCAGCTTAGGGATGGCGGAGACGGGGAAAAAACTGTTTTTT. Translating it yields CASSLGMAETGKKLFF.

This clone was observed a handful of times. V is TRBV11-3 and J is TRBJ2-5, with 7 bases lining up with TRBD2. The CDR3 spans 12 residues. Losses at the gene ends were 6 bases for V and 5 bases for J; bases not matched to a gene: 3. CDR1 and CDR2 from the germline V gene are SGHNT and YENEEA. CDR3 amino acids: CASRREGETQYF. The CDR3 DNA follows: TGTGCCAGCAGAAGGGAGGGGGAGACCCAGTACTTC.

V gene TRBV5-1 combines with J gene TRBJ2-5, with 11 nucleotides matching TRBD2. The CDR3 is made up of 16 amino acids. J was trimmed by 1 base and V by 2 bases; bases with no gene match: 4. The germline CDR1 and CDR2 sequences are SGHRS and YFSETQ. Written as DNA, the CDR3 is TGCGCCAGCAGCTTACCTGGGACTAGCGGCCAAGAGACCCAGTACTTC. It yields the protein CASSLPGTSGQETQYF.

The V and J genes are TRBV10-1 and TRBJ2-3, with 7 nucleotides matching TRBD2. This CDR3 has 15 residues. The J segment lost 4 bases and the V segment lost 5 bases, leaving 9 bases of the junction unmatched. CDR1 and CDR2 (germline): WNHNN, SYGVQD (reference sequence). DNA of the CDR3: TGCGCCAGCAGTTGCGCCGGGGAGGGTTCAGATACGCAGTATTTT. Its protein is CASSCAGEGSDTQYF.

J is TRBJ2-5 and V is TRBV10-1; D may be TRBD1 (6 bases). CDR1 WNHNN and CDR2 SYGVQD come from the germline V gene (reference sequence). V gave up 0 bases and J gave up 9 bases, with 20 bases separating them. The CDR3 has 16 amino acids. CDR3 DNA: TGCGCCAGCAGTGAGTCGGTAGGACGCCTTCAGGGGTCCCAGTACTTC. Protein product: CASSESVGRLQGSQYF.

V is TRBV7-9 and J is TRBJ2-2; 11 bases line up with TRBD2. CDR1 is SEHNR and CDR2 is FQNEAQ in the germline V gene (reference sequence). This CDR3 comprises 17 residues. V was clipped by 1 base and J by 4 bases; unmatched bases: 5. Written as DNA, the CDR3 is TGTGCCAGCAGCTTAGTTACTAGCGGGAGAGGCACCGGGGAGCTGTTTTTT. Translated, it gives CASSLVTSGRGTGELFF.

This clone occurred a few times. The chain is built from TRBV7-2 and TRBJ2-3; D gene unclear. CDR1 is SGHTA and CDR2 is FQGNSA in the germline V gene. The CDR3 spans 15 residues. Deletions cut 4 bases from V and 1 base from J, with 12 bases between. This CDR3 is CASSSSRSGTDTQYF. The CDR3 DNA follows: TGTGCCAGCAGCTCGTCCCGATCGGGCACAGATACGCAGTATTTT.